Listed below are T cell receptor beta chains from one sample, sequenced in a study of blood T cell repertoires in COVID-19. The repertoire was sequenced with immunoSEQ multiplex PCR; TCRdb's copy has only in-frame clones and lacks some. Counted here are roughly 290,000 clones, 70% to 90% occurring once; the ten biggest clones make up roughly 4%. The sequencing sample was made of PBMCs or T cells enriched from blood (not recorded which). The receptor set was obtained from a woman in her 30s who had recovered from COVID-19. CDR3s include the opening cysteine and the closing phenylalanine or tryptophan. The D gene is left open where the match is weak. Expanded clones get a size class; other rows say once, few or many, or leave the size out.

abundance | d_gene | j_gene | v_gene | CDR3nt | CDR3aa
NA | TRBD1 | TRBJ2-7 | TRBV5-6 | TGTGCCAGCAGCTCCTTCCTGCCGGGACAGGGGAGGCACGAGCAGTACTTC | CASSSFLPGQGRHEQYF
NA | NA | TRBJ2-3 | TRBV7-9 | TGTGCCAGCAGCTTCTCCGAGGCAGGGGGCACAGATACGCAGTATTTT | CASSFSEAGGTDTQYF
NA | NA | TRBJ1-1 | TRBV14 | TGTGCCAGCAGCCAAGTGAGGGGGGGACCAGGTCAGGAAGCTTTCTTT | CASSQVRGGPGQEAFF
NA | NA | TRBJ1-5 | TRBV30 | TGTGCCTGGAGTGGCGATGGGGTGCCCGACAGATCGAATCAGCCCCAGCATTTT | CAWSGDGVPDRSNQPQHF
NA | TRBD1 | TRBJ1-2 | TRBV6-1 | TGTGCCAGCAGTGATAAGGGGACAGGGCGCCGCTATGGCTACACCTTC | CASSDKGTGRRYGYTF
once | NA | TRBJ1-2 | TRBV5-6 | TGTGCCAGCGGAGCTAACTATGGCTACACCTTC | CASGANYGYTF
NA | TRBD2 | TRBJ2-1 | TRBV7-9 | TGTGCCAGCAGCCCCCGGACTAGCGGGAGCTACAATGAGCAGTTCTTC | CASSPRTSGSYNEQFF
NA | NA | TRBJ2-3 | TRBV11-3 | TGTGCCAGCAGCTTAGTGGCGGGCAGCACAGATACGCAGTATTTT | CASSLVAGSTDTQYF
NA | NA | TRBJ1-2 | TRBV23-1 | TGCGCCAGCAGTCGGGGGGGGCCCGTTTATGGCTACACCTTC | CASSRGGPVYGYTF
NA | TRBD1 | TRBJ1-5 | TRBV18 | TGTGCCAGCTCACCAACCCCACAGGGGGGTCAGCCCCAGCATTTT | CASSPTPQGGQPQHF
NA | TRBD2 | TRBJ2-3 | TRBV24-1 | TGTGCCACCAGTGAATGGACTAGCGGAAACACAGATACGCAGTATTTT | CATSEWTSGNTDTQYF
NA | TRBD1 | TRBJ2-4 | TRBV5-1 | TGCGCCAGCAGCTTCGGGACAGCGCTCGATATAGCCAAAAACATTCAGTACTTC | CASSFGTALDIAKNIQYF
few | NA | TRBJ1-5 | TRBV4-1 | TGCGCCAGCAGCCAAGAGTCCAGATCGAATCAGCCCCAGCATTTT | CASSQESRSNQPQHF
NA | NA | TRBJ1-1 | TRBV3-1/TRBV3-2 | TGTGCCAGCAGCCTACGGGGGGGCCACGGAGCTTTCTTT | CASSLRGGHGAFF
once | TRBD2 | TRBJ2-2 | TRBV3-1/TRBV3-2 | TGTGCCAGCAGCAATCTAGCGGCCCTGGGGAACACCGGGGAGCTGTTTTTT | CASSNLAALGNTGELFF
NA | NA | TRBJ1-1 | TRBV9 | TGTGCCAGCAGCGTAGGGATCGGGACTGAAGCTTTCTTT | CASSVGIGTEAFF
NA | NA | TRBJ1-2 | TRBV28 | TGTGCCAGCAGTCCCGGGAGCCCTAGTTATGGCTACACCTTC | CASSPGSPSYGYTF
NA | TRBD1 | TRBJ2-5 | TRBV24-1 | TGTGCCACCAGTGATCCGGGACAGGGGATGGAGACCCAGTACTTC | CATSDPGQGMETQYF
NA | NA | TRBJ1-1 | TRBV18 | TGTGCCAGCTCACCATTGGCAGGTCACACTGAAGCTTTCTTT | CASSPLAGHTEAFF
NA | NA | TRBJ1-1 | TRBV6-5 | TGTGCCAGCAGCCCCACAGTGAACACTGAAGCTTTCTTT | CASSPTVNTEAFF
NA | TRBD1 | TRBJ2-1 | TRBV18 | TGTGCCAGCTCACCACCTAACAGGGGAATTTTGGGGTATGAGCAGTTCTTC | CASSPPNRGILGYEQFF
once | NA | TRBJ2-7 | TRBV21-1 | TGTGCCAGCAGCAAAGCGCTGGAGAGCTCCTACGAGCAGTACTTC | CASSKALESSYEQYF
NA | TRBD1 | TRBJ1-3 | TRBV25-1 | TGTGCCAGTAGCCCCAGAGGGGGCCGCGACACCATATATTTT | CASSPRGGRDTIYF
NA | NA | TRBJ1-5 | TRBV28 | TGTGCCAGCATAAGCGGTAACAATCAGCCCCAGCATTTT | CASISGNNQPQHF
NA | TRBD1 | TRBJ2-3 | TRBV4-1 | TGCGCCAGCAGGCACATCTATCAGGGGGCAACAGATACGCAGTATTTT | CASRHIYQGATDTQYF
NA | TRBD2 | TRBJ2-3 | TRBV7-3 | TGTGCCAGCTTGACCGGGACTAGTGCAGATACGCAGTATTTT | CASLTGTSADTQYF
once | NA | TRBJ1-2 | TRBV2 | TGTGCCAGCAGTGGGGAGGGTGTGGGCTATGGCTACACCTTC | CASSGEGVGYGYTF
NA | TRBD2 | TRBJ2-5 | TRBV13 | TGTGCCAGCAGCCCGAAGGCTAGCGGGGAGACCCAGTACTTC | CASSPKASGETQYF
NA | TRBD1 | TRBJ2-1 | TRBV7-9 | TGTGCCAGCAGCTTAGGGACAGGGAAGTACAATGAGCAGTTCTTC | CASSLGTGKYNEQFF
NA | NA | TRBJ2-3 | TRBV5-1 | TGCGCCAGCAGGGACTTAAACACAGATACGCAGTATTTT | CASRDLNTDTQYF
few | NA | TRBJ2-7 | TRBV2 | TGTGCCAGCAGATCCCGGGGAGCGGACGAGCAGTACTTC | CASRSRGADEQYF
NA | TRBD1 | TRBJ2-7 | TRBV19 | TGTGCCAGTAGGACAGGGAACTCCTACGAGCAGTACTTC | CASRTGNSYEQYF
NA | NA | TRBJ2-7 | TRBV9 | TGTGCCAGCAGCGTTCGGACGGGGGGCCACGAGCAGTACTTC | CASSVRTGGHEQYF
NA | NA | TRBJ1-5 | TRBV2 | TGTGCCAGCAGTGAGGAGCGGCCTTTCAATCAGCCCCAGCATTTT | CASSEERPFNQPQHF
NA | NA | TRBJ1-1 | TRBV6-5 | TGTGCCAGCAGTACTCAGGGTTGGAACACTGAAGCTTTCTTT | CASSTQGWNTEAFF
NA | NA | TRBJ1-1 | TRBV29-1 | TGCAGTTCCAGGGTATCTCTGGACACTGAAGCTTTCTTT | CSSRVSLDTEAFF
NA | TRBD2 | TRBJ2-1 | TRBV24-1 | TGTGCCACCAGTGATTTCGGGCTAGCGGGAGGGCTAAACTACAATGAGCAGTTCTTC | CATSDFGLAGGLNYNEQFF
once | NA | TRBJ1-6 | TRBV14 | TGTGCCAGCAATCGGGGAAGATTAGTTTCACCCCTCCACTTT | CASNRGRLVSPLHF
few | NA | TRBJ2-1 | TRBV10-1 | TGCGCCAGCAGTGAGTCCAGGACAGAGCAGTTCTTC | CASSESRTEQFF
NA | TRBD2 | TRBJ2-5 | TRBV9 | TGTGCCAGCAGCCCTCAAGCTCGGACGGTAGCGGGAGGAGGGAAAGAGACCCAGTACTTC | CASSPQARTVAGGGKETQYF
NA | NA | TRBJ1-5 | TRBV6-1 | TGTGCCAGCAGTGACAGGGAAGGTAGGCCCCAGCATTTT | CASSDREGRPQHF
once | NA | TRBJ1-2 | TRBV28 | TGTGCCAGCAGTCGGACCCACAGGAAAAACTATGGCTACACCTTC | CASSRTHRKNYGYTF
NA | TRBD1 | TRBJ2-1 | TRBV4-1 | TGCGCCAGCAGCCAAGCTGCAGGACAGGGGGCTTTTGTCAATGAGCAGTTCTTC | CASSQAAGQGAFVNEQFF
NA | NA | TRBJ2-7 | TRBV3-1/TRBV3-2 | TGTGCCAGCAGCCATGCTAGCGAGCAGTACTTC | CASSHASEQYF